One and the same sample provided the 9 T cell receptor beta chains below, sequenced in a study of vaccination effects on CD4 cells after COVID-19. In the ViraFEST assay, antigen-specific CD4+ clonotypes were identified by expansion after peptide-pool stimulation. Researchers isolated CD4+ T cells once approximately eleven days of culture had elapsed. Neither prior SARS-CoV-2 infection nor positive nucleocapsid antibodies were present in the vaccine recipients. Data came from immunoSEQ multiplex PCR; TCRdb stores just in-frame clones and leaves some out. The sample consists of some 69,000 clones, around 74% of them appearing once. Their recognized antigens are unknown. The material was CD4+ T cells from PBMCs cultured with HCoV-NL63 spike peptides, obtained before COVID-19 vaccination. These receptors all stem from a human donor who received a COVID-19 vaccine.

The CDR3 spells CASRQGPTTEAFF. For the CDR3, the DNA is TGTGCCAGCAGACAGGGACCAACCACTGAAGCTTTCTTT. The V gene is TRBV6-6, the J gene TRBJ1-1; weak D call: TRBD1 (6 bases). CDR1 and CDR2 (germline): MNHNY, SVGAGI (reference sequence). V lost 6 bases, J lost 4 bases, and 12 bases lay in between. The CDR3 has 13 amino acids.

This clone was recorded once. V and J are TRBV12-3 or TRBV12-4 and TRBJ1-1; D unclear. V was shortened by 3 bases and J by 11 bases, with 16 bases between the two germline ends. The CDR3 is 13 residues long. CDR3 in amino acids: CASSFGPPGSAFF. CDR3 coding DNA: TGTGCCAGCAGTTTTGGTCCCCCGGGCTCGGCTTTCTTT.

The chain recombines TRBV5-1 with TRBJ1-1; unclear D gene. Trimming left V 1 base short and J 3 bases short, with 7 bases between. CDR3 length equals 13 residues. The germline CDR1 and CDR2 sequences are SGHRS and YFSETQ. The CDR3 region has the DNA TGCGCCAGCAGCTTGTACTTAGACACTGAAGCTTTCTTT. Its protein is CASSLYLDTEAFF.

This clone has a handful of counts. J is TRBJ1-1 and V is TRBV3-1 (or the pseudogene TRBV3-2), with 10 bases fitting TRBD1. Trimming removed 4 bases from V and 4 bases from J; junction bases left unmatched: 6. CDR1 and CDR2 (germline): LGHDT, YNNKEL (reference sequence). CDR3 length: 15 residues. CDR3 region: CASSLADRGPTEAFF. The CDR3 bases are TGTGCCAGCAGCCTAGCCGACAGGGGGCCCACTGAAGCTTTCTTT.

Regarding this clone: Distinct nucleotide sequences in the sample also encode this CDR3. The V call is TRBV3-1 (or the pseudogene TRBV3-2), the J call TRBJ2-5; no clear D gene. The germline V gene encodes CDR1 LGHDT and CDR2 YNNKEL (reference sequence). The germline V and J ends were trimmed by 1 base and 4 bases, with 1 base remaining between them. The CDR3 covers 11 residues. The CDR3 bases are TGTGCCAGCAGCCAAGTAGAGACCCAGTACTTC. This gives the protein CASSQVETQYF.

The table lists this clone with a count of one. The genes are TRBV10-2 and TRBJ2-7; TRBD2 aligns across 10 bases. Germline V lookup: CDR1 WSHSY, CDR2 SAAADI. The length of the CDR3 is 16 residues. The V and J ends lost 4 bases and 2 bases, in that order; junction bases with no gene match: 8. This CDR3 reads CASSAVERGGTYEQYV. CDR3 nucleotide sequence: TGCGCCAGCAGTGCTGTCGAGCGGGGGGGAACCTACGAGCAGTACGTC.

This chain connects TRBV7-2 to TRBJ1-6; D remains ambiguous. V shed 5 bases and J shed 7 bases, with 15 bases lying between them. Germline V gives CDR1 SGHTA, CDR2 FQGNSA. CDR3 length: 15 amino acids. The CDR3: CASSLERVPNSPLHF. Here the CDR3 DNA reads TGTGCCAGCAGCCTCGAGAGGGTCCCAAATTCACCCCTCCACTTT.

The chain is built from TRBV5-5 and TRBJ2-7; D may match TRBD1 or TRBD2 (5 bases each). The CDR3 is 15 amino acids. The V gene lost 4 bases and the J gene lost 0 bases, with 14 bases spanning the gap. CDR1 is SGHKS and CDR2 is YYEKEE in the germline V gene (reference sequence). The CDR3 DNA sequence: TGTGCCAGCAGCCCGGGGCAGGTCAGCTCCTACGAGCAGTACGTC. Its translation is CASSPGQVSSYEQYV.

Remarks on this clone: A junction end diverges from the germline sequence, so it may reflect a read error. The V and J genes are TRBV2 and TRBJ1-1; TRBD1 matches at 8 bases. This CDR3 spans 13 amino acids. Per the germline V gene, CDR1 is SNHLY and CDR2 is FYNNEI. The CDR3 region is CASRRTGNSEAFF. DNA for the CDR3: TGTGCCAGCAGGAGGACAGGGAACTCTGAAGCTTTCTTT.